This T cell receptor beta chain was recorded in a study of CD8+CD57+ T cells in acquired aplastic anemia listed by TCRdb under 2018. Background for the entire study: A mean of about 3 ug of DNA, ranging from about 0.19 to 27.4 ug, was extracted from sorted CD4+ and CD8+ cells. For healthy donor samples, the average read count was about 10 million for CD4+ cells and 11.0 million for CD8+ cells. Results and caveats for the whole study, not just this receptor: Twenty-nine CD8+ CDR3 sequences were found in both patients and controls but appeared to be highly expressed in patients and within the immunodominant clones of the patients. No significant difference in CD8+ Simpson's diversity was found between patients and healthy controls (P=0.060).

The sample holds many counts of this clonotype. The specificity of this receptor is unknown. No per-base quality is available; no much larger clone lies one base away. In this study, sorted CD4+ and CD8+ T cells from the blood of healthy subjects and of severe aplastic anemia patients had their TCR repertoires deep-sequenced. Ficoll-Paque density gradient centrifugation was used to isolate peripheral blood mononuclear cells. Before DNA was extracted, CD4+ and CD8+ T cells were sorted using either FACS or magnetic beads. The V and J ends are trimmed by 5 bases and 3 bases, leaving 8 bases between them. The CDR3 runs 12 amino acids, cysteine and phenylalanine included. The read is trimmed to its CDR3 DNA, 36 bases read in frame from base 1. CDR1 and CDR2 were assigned from the germline V gene as SGHAT and FQNNGV. Genomic DNA was used as template for profiling of TCR beta VDJ combinations and CDR3 sequences. An Illumina HiSeq 2000 was the platform used for TCR repertoire sequencing. On the study's bioinformatics: TRBV/TRBJ rearrangement plots, CDR3 size and DJ length profiles, and Simpson's diversity index were used to evaluate the repertoires. The most abundant DNA sequence in the deep sequencing data was defined as the immunodominant clone. CDR3 amino acid sequences were screened for sharing across subjects and were compared with published repertoires and the VDJdb database. TCRdb ran its own pipeline on the public reads, namely fastp trimming at Q25 and MiXCR clone calling, and kept in-frame beta chains. Here each entry gathers all rows of one CDR3 protein and keeps the most common genes and DNA. The V and J calls here are based on TCRdb, not the publication. The sample profile shows around 150,000 distinct CDR3 sequences; 35% to 55% of them were found once. The ten largest clones represent around 0.96% of the sample.

The chain was built from TRBV11-2 and TRBJ2-7; the D gene identity is not certain. Material for sequencing was sorted CD4+, CD8+, or CD8+CD57+ T cells (not recorded which) from PBMCs. The sequence was obtained from a human donor in good health. The nucleotides are TGTGCCAGCAGCCGGACCCTCTACGAGCAGTACTTC. Translated, this gives CASSRTLYEQYF.